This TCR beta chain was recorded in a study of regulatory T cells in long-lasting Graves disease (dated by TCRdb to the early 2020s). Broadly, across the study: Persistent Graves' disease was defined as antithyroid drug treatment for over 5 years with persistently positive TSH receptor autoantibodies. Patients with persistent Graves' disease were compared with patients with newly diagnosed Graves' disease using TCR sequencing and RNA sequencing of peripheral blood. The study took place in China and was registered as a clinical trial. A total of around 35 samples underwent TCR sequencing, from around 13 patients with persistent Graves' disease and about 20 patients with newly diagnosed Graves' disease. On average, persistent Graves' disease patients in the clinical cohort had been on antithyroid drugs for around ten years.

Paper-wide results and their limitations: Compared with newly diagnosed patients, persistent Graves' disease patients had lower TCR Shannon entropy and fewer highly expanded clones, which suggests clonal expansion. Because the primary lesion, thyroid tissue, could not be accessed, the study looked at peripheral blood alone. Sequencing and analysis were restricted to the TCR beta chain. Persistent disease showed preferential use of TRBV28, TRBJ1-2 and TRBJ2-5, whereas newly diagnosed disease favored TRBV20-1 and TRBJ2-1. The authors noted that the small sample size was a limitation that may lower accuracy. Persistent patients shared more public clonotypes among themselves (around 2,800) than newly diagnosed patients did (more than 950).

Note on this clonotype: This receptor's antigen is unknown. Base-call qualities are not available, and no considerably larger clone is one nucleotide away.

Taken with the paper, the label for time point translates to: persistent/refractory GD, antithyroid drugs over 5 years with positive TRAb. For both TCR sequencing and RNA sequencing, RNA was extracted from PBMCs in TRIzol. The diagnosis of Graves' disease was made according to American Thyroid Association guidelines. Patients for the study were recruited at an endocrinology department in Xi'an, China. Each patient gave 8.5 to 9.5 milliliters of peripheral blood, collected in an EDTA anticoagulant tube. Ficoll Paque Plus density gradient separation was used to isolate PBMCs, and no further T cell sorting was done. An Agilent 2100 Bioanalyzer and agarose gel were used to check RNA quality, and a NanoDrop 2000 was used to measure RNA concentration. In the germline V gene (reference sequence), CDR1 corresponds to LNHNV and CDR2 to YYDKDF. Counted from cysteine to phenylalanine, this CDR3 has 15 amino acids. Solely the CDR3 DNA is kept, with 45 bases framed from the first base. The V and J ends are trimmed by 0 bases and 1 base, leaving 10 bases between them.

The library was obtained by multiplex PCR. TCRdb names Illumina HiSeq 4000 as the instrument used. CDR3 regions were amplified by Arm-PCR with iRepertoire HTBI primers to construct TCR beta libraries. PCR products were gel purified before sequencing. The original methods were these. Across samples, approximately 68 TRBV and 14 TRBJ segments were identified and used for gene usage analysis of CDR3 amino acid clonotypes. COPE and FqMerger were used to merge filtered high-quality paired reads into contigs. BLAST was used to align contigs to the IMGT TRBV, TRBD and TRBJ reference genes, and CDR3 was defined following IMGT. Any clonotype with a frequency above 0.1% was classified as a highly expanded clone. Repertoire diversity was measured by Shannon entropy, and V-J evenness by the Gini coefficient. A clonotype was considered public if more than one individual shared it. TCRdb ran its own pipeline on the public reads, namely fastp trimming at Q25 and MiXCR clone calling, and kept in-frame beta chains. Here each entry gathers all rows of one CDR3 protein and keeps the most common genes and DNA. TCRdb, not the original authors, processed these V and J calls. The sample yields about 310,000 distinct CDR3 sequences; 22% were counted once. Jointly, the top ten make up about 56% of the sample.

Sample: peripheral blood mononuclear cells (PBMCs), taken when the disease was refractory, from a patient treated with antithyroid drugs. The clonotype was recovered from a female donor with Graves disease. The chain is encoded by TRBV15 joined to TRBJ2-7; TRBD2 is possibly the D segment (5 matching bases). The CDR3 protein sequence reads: CATSRDSVGSYEQYF. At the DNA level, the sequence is TGTGCCACCAGCAGAGATAGCGTGGGGTCCTACGAGCAGTACTTC.